The next 18 T cell receptor beta chains were all read from a single sample in a study of blood T cell repertoires in COVID-19. Sequencing used immunoSEQ multiplex PCR; TCRdb keeps in-frame clones, though not all of them. The profile shows tens of thousands of clones, about 90% of them singletons. Specimen: peripheral blood. The receptors derive from a man at least 80 years old in a cohort sampled during active COVID-19.

The chain's CDR3 is CASSTQGGGNQPQHF. The CDR3 DNA reads TGTGCCAGTAGTACTCAGGGCGGGGGCAATCAGCCCCAGCATTTT. The rearrangement joins TRBV19 to TRBJ1-5; possible D gene TRBD1, 5 bases. CDR1 is LNHDA, CDR2 SQIVND, per germline (reference sequence). V was pared by 4 bases and J by 2 bases, with 12 bases between. The CDR3 spans 15 residues.

This clone was picked up one time. The chain employs TRBV6-2 or TRBV6-3 and TRBJ2-1, with a weak D call TRBD2 (6 bases). The CDR3 spans 16 residues. Germline CDR1 and CDR2: MNHEY and SVGEGT. V lost 1 base to trimming and J lost 3 bases, with 13 bases between them. The CDR3 DNA reads TGTGCCAGCAGTTACTTAGCGGACGAATACTACAATGAGCAGTTCTTC. Translation: CASSYLADEYYNEQFF.

J is TRBJ2-3 and V is TRBV6-1, with TRBD2 identical over 10 bases. Germline V gene lookup returns CDR1 MNHNS and CDR2 SASEGT. V lost 1 base to trimming and J lost 2 bases; unmatched junction nucleotides: 6. This CDR3 spans 17 amino acids. Here the CDR3 DNA reads TGTGCCAGCAGTGAAGGAGGTAGCGGGGGGATCACAGATACGCAGTATTTT. Translated, it gives CASSEGGSGGITDTQYF.

The sample holds a few counts of this clone. CDR3 loop: CASSLVPGQRNEAFF. Written as DNA, the CDR3 is TGTGCCAGCAGCTTGGTCCCGGGACAGCGAAATGAAGCTTTCTTT. The chain combines TRBV5-4 with TRBJ1-1, with TRBD1 matching 7 bases. This CDR3 comprises 15 residues. J lost 7 bases, V lost 0 bases, and 9 bases had no gene match. Per germline, CDR1 SGHNT and CDR2 YYREEE (reference sequence).

This chain joins TRBV5-4 and TRBJ2-5; 7 bases are a match to TRBD1. Germline V gives CDR1 SGHNT, CDR2 YYREEE (reference sequence). The J segment lost 3 bases and the V segment lost 2 bases, leaving 1 base of the junction unmatched. This CDR3 is 13 amino acids long. The CDR3 here is CASSLGQEETQYF. CDR3 bases: TGTGCCAGCAGCTTAGGACAGGAAGAGACCCAGTACTTC.

This clone was recorded once. The chain links TRBV2 to TRBJ1-1; D might be TRBD1 (5 bases). Germline V gene lookup returns CDR1 SNHLY and CDR2 FYNNEI. With 4 bases removed from V and 0 bases from J, the gap between germline ends came to 15 bases. This CDR3 has 16 amino acids. Written as DNA, the CDR3 is TGTGCCAGCAGTGGTGTCAGGGAAACGATGAACACTGAAGCTTTCTTT. Its translation: CASSGVRETMNTEAFF. The whole variable domain, remainder taken from reference TRBV2 and TRBJ1-1, is EPEVTQTPSHQVTQMGQEVILRCVPISNHLYFYWYRQILGQKVEFLVSFYNNEISEKSEIFDDQFSVERPDGSNFTLKIRSTKLEDSAMYFCASSGVRETMNTEAFFGQGTRLTVV.

V gene TRBV20-1 combines with J gene TRBJ1-1; 9 bases match TRBD1. Germline lookup yields CDR1 DFQATT and CDR2 SNEGSKA (reference sequence). With 6 bases clipped from V and 7 bases from J, the junction kept 0 bases outside the gene matches. CDR3 size: 10 residues. The chain's CDR3 is CSAGQGEAFF. The CDR3 coding sequence is TGCAGTGCGGGACAGGGTGAAGCTTTCTTT.

The genes are TRBV2 and TRBJ2-7; no firm D call. The V gene lost 6 bases and the J gene lost 2 bases, with 8 bases spanning the gap. The CDR3 is made up of 12 amino acids. In germline, CDR1 is SNHLY, CDR2 FYNNEI. The CDR3 loop reads CASRTPPYEQYF. In nucleotides, the CDR3 is TGTGCCAGCAGAACACCGCCCTACGAGCAGTACTTC.

The V gene is TRBV3-1 (or the pseudogene TRBV3-2), the J gene TRBJ1-1; TRBD1 matches 8 bases. Losses at the gene ends were 4 bases for V and 3 bases for J; bases not matched to a gene: 7. The CDR3 contains 15 residues. Germline values: CDR1 LGHDT, CDR2 YNNKEL (reference sequence). CDR3: CASSPTTGVDTEAFF. In DNA, the CDR3 is TGTGCCAGCAGCCCGACGACAGGGGTTGACACTGAAGCTTTCTTT.

V and J are TRBV5-1 and TRBJ1-6; D gene uncertain. The V and J ends lost 4 bases and 0 bases respectively, with 11 bases between them. From germline, CDR1 is SGHRS and CDR2 YFSETQ. There are 16 residues in the CDR3. The CDR3 DNA reads TGCGCCAGCAGCGCCGTGGAGAGCTCCTATAATTCACCCCTCCACTTT. Protein product: CASSAVESSYNSPLHF.

The chain recombines TRBV19 with TRBJ2-7; 7 bases align to TRBD1. Germline V gene data show CDR1 as LNHDA and CDR2 as SQIVND (reference sequence). Germline trimming cut 5 bases from V and 6 bases from J; bases unmatched to any gene: 10. The CDR3 totals 14 residues. This CDR3 is CASSSTGTFSEQYF. DNA of the CDR3: TGTGCCAGTAGTTCGACAGGGACCTTTAGCGAGCAGTACTTC.

The chain recombines TRBV9 with TRBJ1-1; 7 positions match TRBD1. There are 15 residues in the CDR3. The V gene end was trimmed by 4 bases and the J gene end by 1 base; junction bases not matched to a gene: 7. CDR1 and CDR2 (germline): SGDLS, YYNGEE. The CDR3 here is CASSTAGTANTEAFF. The CDR3 region has the DNA TGTGCCAGCAGCACCGCCGGGACAGCGAACACTGAAGCTTTCTTT.

The chain links TRBV7-2 to TRBJ2-1, with D possibly TRBD1 on 6 matching bases. Germline CDR1 reads SGHTA; CDR2 reads FQGNSA. Trimming pared 4 bases from V and 1 base from J, leaving 11 bases between. CDR3 length: 15 residues. CDR3 DNA sequence: TGTGCCAGCAGCTCAGGGGTGTTGTCCTACAATGAGCAGTTCTTC. The encoded protein is CASSSGVLSYNEQFF.

The chain links TRBV19 to TRBJ2-6; TRBD1 matches at 12 bases. Per the germline V gene, CDR1 is LNHDA and CDR2 is SQIVND (reference sequence). V trimming: 3 bases; J trimming: 3 bases; junction bases outside the gene matches: 6. The CDR3 spans 18 residues. CDR3 nucleotide sequence: TGTGCCAGTAGTATCGGGACAGGGGGCGCAGTTGGGGCCAACGTCCTGACTTTC. Protein sequence: CASSIGTGGAVGANVLTF. Together with reference TRBV19 and TRBJ2-6, the CDR3 gives the full variable domain: DGGITQSPKYLFRKEGQNVTLSCEQNLNHDAMYWYRQDPGQGLRLIYYSQIVNDFQKGDIAEGYSVSREKKESFPLTVTSAQKNPTAFYLCASSIGTGGAVGANVLTFGAGSRLTVL.

The rearrangement links TRBV4-1 to TRBJ1-6, with D perhaps TRBD1 (5 bases). With 1 base removed from V and 9 bases from J, the gap between germline ends came to 16 bases. Germline lookup yields CDR1 MGHRA and CDR2 YSYEKL. CDR3 length equals 16 residues. Here the CDR3 DNA reads TGCGCCAGCAGCCAAGGGGGCATGGCTAGTGGTTCACCCCTCCACTTT. Encoded protein: CASSQGGMASGSPLHF.

The genes are TRBV28 and TRBJ2-3, with 12 bases aligning to TRBD2. Trimming cost V 5 bases and J 4 bases; bases outside gene matches: 4. Germline values: CDR1 MDHEN, CDR2 SYDVKM. The CDR3 runs to 15 residues. The CDR3 sequence: CASSVTSGGSDTQYF. Here the CDR3 DNA reads TGTGCCAGCAGTGTGACTAGCGGGGGCTCAGATACGCAGTATTTT.

This rearrangement joins TRBV7-2 to TRBJ1-5, with TRBD1 as a possible D gene (6 bases). Germline lookup yields CDR1 SGHTA and CDR2 FQGNSA. V was trimmed by 0 bases and J by 6 bases, leaving 9 bases between them. This CDR3 has 14 amino acids. CDR3 region: CASSLATGTQPQHF. CDR3 DNA sequence: TGTGCCAGCAGCTTAGCGACAGGTACTCAGCCCCAGCATTTT.

Concerning this clone: Other DNA sequences in this sample translate to the same CDR3. The chain joins TRBV24-1 to TRBJ2-5; 9 bases are shared with TRBD2. Per the germline V gene, CDR1 is KGHDR and CDR2 is SFDVKD. The CDR3 is made up of 16 amino acids. The V gene end was trimmed by 3 bases and the J gene end by 1 base; junction bases not matched to a gene: 5. This CDR3 is CATSDASGGIQETQYF. DNA for the CDR3: TGTGCCACCAGTGATGCCAGCGGGGGGATCCAAGAGACCCAGTACTTC.